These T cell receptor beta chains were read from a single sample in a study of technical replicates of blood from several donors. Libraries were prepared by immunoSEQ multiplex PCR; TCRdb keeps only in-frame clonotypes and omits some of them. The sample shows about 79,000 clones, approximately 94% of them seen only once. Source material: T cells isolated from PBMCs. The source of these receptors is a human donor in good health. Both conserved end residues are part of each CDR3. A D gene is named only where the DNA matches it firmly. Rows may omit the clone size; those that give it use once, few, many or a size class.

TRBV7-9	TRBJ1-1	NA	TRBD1	CASSSYRGRGTEAFF	TGTGCCAGCAGCTCGTACAGGGGGCGAGGAACTGAAGCTTTCTTT
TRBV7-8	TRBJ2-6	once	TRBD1	CASSPGQGSGANVLTF	TGTGCCAGCAGCCCGGGACAGGGTTCTGGGGCCAACGTCCTGACTTTC
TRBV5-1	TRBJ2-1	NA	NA	CASSFGYNEQFF	TGCGCCAGCAGCTTCGGGTACAATGAGCAGTTCTTC
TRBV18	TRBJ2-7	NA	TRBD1	CASSRTGQGLLEQYF	TGTGCCAGCTCACGCACGGGACAGGGGCTTCTCGAGCAGTACTTC
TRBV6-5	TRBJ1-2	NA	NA	CASSYSEQWPNYGYTF	TGTGCCAGCAGTTACTCGGAACAGTGGCCTAACTATGGCTACACCTTC
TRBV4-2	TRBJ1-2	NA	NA	CASSPPSQYGYTF	TGTGCCAGCAGCCCACCTTCCCAGTATGGCTACACCTTC
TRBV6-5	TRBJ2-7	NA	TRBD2	CASSPLGLAYEQYF	TGTGCCAGCAGCCCACTGGGACTAGCTTACGAGCAGTACTTC
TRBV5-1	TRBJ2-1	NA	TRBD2	CASSLGAGGSYNEQFF	TGCGCCAGCAGCTTGGGGGCGGGAGGTTCCTACAATGAGCAGTTCTTC
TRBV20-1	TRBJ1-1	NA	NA	CSATRPNEAFF	TGCAGTGCCACGAGGCCCAATGAAGCTTTCTTT
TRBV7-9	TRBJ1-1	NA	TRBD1	CASSLKSTGDQAFF	TGTGCCAGCAGCTTGAAATCTACAGGGGATCAAGCTTTCTTT
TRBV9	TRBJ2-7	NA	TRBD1	CASSVGETGEEPYEQYF	TGTGCCAGCAGCGTAGGAGAGACAGGGGAAGAACCCTACGAGCAGTACTTC
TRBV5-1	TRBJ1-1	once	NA	CASSFRQPFMNTEAFF	TGCGCCAGCAGCTTTCGACAGCCCTTCATGAACACTGAAGCTTTCTTT
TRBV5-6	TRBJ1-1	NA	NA	CASTPKGDTEAFF	TGTGCCAGCACCCCGAAAGGAGACACTGAAGCTTTCTTT
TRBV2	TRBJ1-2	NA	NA	CASRTVYGYTF	TGTGCCAGCAGGACAGTCTATGGCTACACCTTC
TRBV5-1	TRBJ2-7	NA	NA	CASSSGSGGLTKYEQYF	TGCGCCAGCAGCTCAGGGTCGGGGGGCCTGACAAAGTACGAGCAGTACTTC
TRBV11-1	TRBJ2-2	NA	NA	CASSLAMGVRGGTGELFF	TGTGCCAGCAGCTTAGCCATGGGTGTCCGGGGTGGAACCGGGGAGCTGTTTTTT
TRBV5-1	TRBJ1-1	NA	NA	CASSLGGGRTEAFF	TGCGCCAGCAGCTTGGGGGGGGGCCGCACTGAAGCTTTCTTT
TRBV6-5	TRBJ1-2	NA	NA	CASSQAYTYGYTF	TGTGCCAGCAGTCAGGCCTACACCTATGGCTACACCTTC
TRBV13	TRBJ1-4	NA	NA	CASSLGGSEKLFF	TGTGCCAGCAGCTTAGGGGGGAGTGAAAAACTGTTTTTT
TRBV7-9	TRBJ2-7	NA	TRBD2	CASSPADSGANSYEQYF	TGTGCCAGCAGCCCCGCTGATAGCGGGGCAAACTCCTACGAGCAGTACTTC
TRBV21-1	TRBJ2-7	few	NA	CASSNKGTAYEQYF	TGTGCCAGCAGCAACAAAGGGACAGCCTACGAGCAGTACTTC
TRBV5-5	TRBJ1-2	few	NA	CASIVDATGGPYGYTF	TGTGCCAGCATCGTGGACGCCACCGGAGGGCCTTATGGCTACACCTTC
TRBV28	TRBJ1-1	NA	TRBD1	CASSAPTGTVARAFF	TGTGCCAGCAGCGCCCCGACTGGGACAGTCGCGAGAGCTTTCTTT
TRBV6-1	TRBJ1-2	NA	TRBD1	CASSIDRGHGYGYTF	TGTGCCAGCAGTATCGACAGGGGCCATGGCTATGGCTACACCTTC
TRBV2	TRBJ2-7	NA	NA	CASSEARLAGAPWDEQYF	TGTGCCAGCAGTGAAGCGCGACTTGCTGGGGCCCCTTGGGATGAGCAGTACTTC
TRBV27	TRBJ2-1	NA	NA	CASSVAGAYNEQFF	TGTGCCAGCAGCGTCGCAGGGGCCTACAATGAGCAGTTCTTC
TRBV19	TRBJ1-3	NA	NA	CASRAGPSSGNTIYF	TGTGCCAGCCGAGCGGGGCCGAGCTCTGGAAACACCATATATTTT
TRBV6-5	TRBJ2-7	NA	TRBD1	CASSYGQGAYEQYF	TGTGCCAGCAGTTACGGACAGGGGGCCTACGAGCAGTACTTC
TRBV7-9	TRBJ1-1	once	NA	CASSPPGNTEAFF	TGTGCCAGCAGCCCCCCGGGGAACACTGAAGCTTTCTTT
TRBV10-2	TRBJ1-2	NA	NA	CASSESPPLGYTF	TGCGCCAGCAGTGAGTCGCCTCCTCTAGGCTACACCTTC